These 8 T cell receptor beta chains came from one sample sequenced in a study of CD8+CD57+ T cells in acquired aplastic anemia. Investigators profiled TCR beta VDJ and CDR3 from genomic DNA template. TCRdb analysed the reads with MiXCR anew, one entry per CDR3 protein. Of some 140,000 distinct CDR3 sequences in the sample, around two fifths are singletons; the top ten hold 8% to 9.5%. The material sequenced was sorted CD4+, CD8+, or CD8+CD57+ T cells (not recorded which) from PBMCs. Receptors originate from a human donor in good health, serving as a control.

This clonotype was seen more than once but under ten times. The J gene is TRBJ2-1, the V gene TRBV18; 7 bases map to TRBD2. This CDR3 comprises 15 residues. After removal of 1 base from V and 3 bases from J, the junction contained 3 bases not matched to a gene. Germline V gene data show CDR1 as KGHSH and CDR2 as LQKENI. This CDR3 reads CASSPLAGSYNEQFF. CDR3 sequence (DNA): TGTGCCAGCTCACCACTAGCGGGTAGCTACAATGAGCAGTTCTTC. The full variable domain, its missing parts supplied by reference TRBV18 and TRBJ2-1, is NAGVMQNPRHLVRRRGQEARLRCSPMKGHSHVYWYRQLPEEGLKFMVYLQKENIIDESGMPKERFSAEFPKEGPSILRIQQVVRGDSAAYFCASSPLAGSYNEQFFGPGTRLTVL.

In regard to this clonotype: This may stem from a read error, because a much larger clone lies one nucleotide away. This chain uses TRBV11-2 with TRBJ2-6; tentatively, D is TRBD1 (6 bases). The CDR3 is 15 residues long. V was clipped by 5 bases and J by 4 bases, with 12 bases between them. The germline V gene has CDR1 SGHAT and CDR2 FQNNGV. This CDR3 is CASSPQGPGANVLTF. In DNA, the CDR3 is TGTGCCAGCAGCCCACAGGGTCCAGGGGCCAACGTCCTGACTTTC. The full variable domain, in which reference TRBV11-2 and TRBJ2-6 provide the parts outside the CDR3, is EAGVAQSPRYKIIEKRQSVAFWCNPISGHATLYWYQQILGQGPKLLIQFQNNGVVDDSQLPKDRFSAERLKGVDSTLKIQPAKLEDSAVYLCASSPQGPGANVLTFGAGSRLTVL.

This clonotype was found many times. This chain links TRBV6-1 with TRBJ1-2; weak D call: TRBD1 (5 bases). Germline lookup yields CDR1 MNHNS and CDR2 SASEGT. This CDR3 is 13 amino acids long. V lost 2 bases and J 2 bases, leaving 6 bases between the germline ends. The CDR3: CASSERQNYGYTF. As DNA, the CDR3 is TGTGCCAGCAGTGAAAGACAGAACTATGGCTACACCTTC.

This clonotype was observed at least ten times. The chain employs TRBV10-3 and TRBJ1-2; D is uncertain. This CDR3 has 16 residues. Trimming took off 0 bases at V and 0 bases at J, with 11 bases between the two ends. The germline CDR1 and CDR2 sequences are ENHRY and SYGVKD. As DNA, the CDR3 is TGTGCCATCAGTGAGTCGATAAAGACAACTAACTATGGCTACACCTTC. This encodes CAISESIKTTNYGYTF.

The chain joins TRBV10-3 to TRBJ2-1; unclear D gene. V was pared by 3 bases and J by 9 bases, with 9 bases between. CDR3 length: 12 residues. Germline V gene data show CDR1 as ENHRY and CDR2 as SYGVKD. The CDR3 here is CAISDPRFEQFF. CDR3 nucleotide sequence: TGTGCCATCAGTGACCCACGTTTTGAGCAGTTCTTC.

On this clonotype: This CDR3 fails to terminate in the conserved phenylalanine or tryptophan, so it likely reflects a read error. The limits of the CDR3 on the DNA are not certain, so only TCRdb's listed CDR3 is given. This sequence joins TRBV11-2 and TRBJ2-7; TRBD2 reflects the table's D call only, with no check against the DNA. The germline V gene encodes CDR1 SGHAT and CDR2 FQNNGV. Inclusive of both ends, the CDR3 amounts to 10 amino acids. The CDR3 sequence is CASSLGGLAG.

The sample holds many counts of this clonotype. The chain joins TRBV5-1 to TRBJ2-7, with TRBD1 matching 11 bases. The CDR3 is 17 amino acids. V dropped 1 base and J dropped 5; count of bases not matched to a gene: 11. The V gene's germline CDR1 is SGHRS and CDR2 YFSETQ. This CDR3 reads CASSLWGGRTGGDEQYF. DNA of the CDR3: TGCGCCAGCAGCTTGTGGGGGGGCCGGACAGGGGGCGACGAGCAGTACTTC.

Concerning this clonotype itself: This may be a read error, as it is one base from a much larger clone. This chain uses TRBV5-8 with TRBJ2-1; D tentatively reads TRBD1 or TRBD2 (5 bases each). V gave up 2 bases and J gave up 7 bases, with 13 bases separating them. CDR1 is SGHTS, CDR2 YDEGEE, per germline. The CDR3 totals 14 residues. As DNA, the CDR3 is TGTGCCAGCAGCTTCGGGGACCGGCCTAATGAGCAGTTCTTC. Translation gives CASSFGDRPNEQFF.